A single count supports the clone carrying this TCR beta chain. Its antigen remains unidentified. This CDR3 contains 15 residues. V lost 0 bases and J lost 5, with 14 bases in between. Germline values: CDR1 SEHNR, CDR2 FQNEAQ (reference sequence). This entry belongs to a study of graft-versus-host responses after intestinal transplantation. The table came from immunoSEQ multiplex PCR; TCRdb's copy has only in-frame clones and leaves some out. The sample consists of more than 95,000 clones, about nine tenths of them appearing once. J is TRBJ2-7 and V is TRBV7-9, with a weak D call TRBD2 (5 bases). Sequences were derived from unstimulated CD4+ T cells sorted from spleen or lymph node cells, sampled before intestinal transplant. The sequence was collected from a human donor who received an intestinal transplant. The CDR3, as DNA: TGTGCCAGCAGCTTAGCCCTAGGCGACGGGGACGAGCAGTACTTC. This sequence encodes CASSLALGDGDEQYF. The full variable domain, its missing parts supplied by reference TRBV7-9 and TRBJ2-7, is DTGVSQNPRHKITKRGQNVTFRCDPISEHNRLYWYRQTLGQGPEFLTYFQNEAQLEKSRLLSDRFSAERPKGSFSTLEIQRTEQGDSAMYLCASSLALGDGDEQYFGPGTRLTVT.